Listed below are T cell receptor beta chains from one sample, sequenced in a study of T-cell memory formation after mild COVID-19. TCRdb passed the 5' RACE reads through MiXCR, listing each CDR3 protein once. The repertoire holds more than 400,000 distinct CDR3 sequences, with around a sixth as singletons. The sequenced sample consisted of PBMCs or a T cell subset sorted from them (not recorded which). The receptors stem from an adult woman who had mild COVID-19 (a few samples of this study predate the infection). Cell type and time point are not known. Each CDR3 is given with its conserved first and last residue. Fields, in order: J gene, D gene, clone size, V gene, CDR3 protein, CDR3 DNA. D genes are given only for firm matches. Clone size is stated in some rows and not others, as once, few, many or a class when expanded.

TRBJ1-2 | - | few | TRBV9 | CASSVVRYGYTF | TGTGCCAGCAGCGTAGTTCGCTATGGCTACACCTTC
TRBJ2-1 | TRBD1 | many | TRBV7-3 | CASSLRWTGLTLNLNEQFF | TGTGCCAGCAGCTTACGCTGGACAGGGTTGACCCTCAACCTCAATGAGCAGTTCTTC
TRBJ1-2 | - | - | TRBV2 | CASSDRQYYGYTF | TGTGCCAGCAGCGATAGACAGTACTATGGCTACACCTTC
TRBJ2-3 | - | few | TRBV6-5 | CAIRNPTDTQYF | TGTGCAATCCGTAACCCCACAGATACGCAGTATTTT
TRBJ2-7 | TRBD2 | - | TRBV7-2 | CASSYTSGRAEQYF | TGTGCCAGCAGCTACACTAGCGGGAGGGCCGAGCAGTACTTC
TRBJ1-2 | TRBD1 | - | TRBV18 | CASSDRTGANYGYTF | TGTGCCAGCTCAGACCGGACAGGGGCGAACTATGGCTACACCTTC
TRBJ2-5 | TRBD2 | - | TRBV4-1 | CASSQFPVAGGFQETQYF | TGCGCCAGCAGCCAATTTCCTGTAGCGGGGGGATTTCAAGAGACCCAGTACTTC
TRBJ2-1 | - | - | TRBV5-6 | CASSTGAINRGEQFF | TGTGCCAGCAGTACCGGGGCGATCAACCGCGGTGAGCAGTTCTTC
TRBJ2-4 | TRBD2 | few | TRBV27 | CASSSGLAGLAKNIQYF | TGTGCCAGCAGTTCAGGACTAGCGGGCCTAGCCAAAAACATTCAGTACTTC
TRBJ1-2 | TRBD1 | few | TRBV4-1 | CASSPPGQLNYGYTF | TGCGCCAGCAGTCCACCGGGACAGTTAAACTATGGCTACACCTTC
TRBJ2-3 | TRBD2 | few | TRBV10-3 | CAISELAGGPFRSTDTQYF | TGTGCCATCAGTGAGTTGGCGGGGGGGCCTTTCAGGTCCACAGATACGCAGTATTTT
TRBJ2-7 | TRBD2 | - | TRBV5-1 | CASSFGLAGVPTDYEQYF | TGCGCCAGCAGCTTTGGACTAGCGGGAGTACCGACCGACTACGAGCAGTACTTC
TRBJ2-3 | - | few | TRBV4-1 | CASSQDLNRDIDTQYF | TGCGCCAGCAGCCAAGATTTGAACAGGGATATAGATACGCAGTATTTT
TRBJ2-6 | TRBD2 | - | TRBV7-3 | CASSPRVAGAGANVLTF | TGTGCCAGCAGCCCCCGGGTAGCGGGAGCTGGGGCCAACGTCCTGACTTTC
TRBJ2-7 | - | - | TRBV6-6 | CASSWGPISEQYF | TGTGCCAGCAGTTGGGGGCCAATTTCCGAGCAGTACTTC
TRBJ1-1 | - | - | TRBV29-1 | CSVIDGAWTEAFF | TGCAGCGTCATAGACGGGGCATGGACTGAAGCTTTCTTT
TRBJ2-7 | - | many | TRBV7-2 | CASSPRGGEQYF | TGTGCCAGCAGCCCCCGGGGTGGGGAGCAGTACTTC
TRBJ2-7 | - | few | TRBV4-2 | CASSQERSSYEQYF | TGTGCCAGCAGCCAAGAAAGAAGTTCCTACGAGCAGTACTTC
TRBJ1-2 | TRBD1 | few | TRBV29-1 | CSGGQGLYGYTF | TGCAGCGGTGGACAGGGCCTCTACGGCTACACCTTC
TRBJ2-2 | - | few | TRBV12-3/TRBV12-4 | CASSLGLHTGELFF | TGTGCCAGCAGTTTGGGGTTACACACCGGGGAGCTGTTTTTT
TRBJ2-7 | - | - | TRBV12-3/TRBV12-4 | CASSLGFRGGYEQYF | TGTGCCAGCAGTTTAGGTTTCAGGGGAGGGTACGAGCAGTACTTC
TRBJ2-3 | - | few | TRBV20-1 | CSASPEESPRTDTQYF | TGCAGTGCCTCCCCGGAGGAGTCTCCGCGCACAGATACGCAGTATTTT
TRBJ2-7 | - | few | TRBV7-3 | CASSSRDWGSYEQYF | TGTGCCAGCAGCTCCCGGGACTGGGGATCATACGAGCAGTACTTC
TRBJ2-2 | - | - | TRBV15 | CATGLEPKTGELFF | TGTGCCACCGGCCTGGAACCTAAGACCGGGGAGCTGTTTTTT
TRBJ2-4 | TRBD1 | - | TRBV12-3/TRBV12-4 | CASSFVGTGGLAKNIQYF | TGTGCCAGCAGTTTTGTCGGGACAGGGGGCTTAGCCAAAAACATTCAGTACTTC
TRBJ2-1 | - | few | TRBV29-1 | CSVQGGTYNEQFF | TGCAGCGTTCAGGGGGGGACCTACAATGAGCAGTTCTTC